This entry features one T cell receptor beta chain sequence. These data come from a study of T cell repertoires in ileal Crohn's disease. Overall study: The M0 sample came from the inflamed ileal portion of the resected specimen.

Time point: inflamed ileum from the surgical specimen. The method was immunoSEQ multiplex PCR; TCRdb's version includes in-frame clones alone and lacks a portion of them. The sample lists 8,000 to 9,500 clones, over 75% occurring once. The clonotype originates from an adult with Crohn's disease. The specimen sequenced was ileal tissue.

The CDR3 DNA sequence: TGTGCCAGCAGTCCCAGGGGGGGGCTCGGCGAGCAGTACTTC. Protein sequence: CASSPRGGLGEQYF. The chain has TRBV7-9 and TRBJ2-7; D may match TRBD1 or TRBD2 (7 bases each). CDR3 length: 14 residues. The germline gives CDR1 SEHNR, CDR2 FQNEAQ (reference sequence). With 6 bases removed from V and 6 bases from J, the gap between germline ends came to 18 bases. Together with reference TRBV7-9 and TRBJ2-7, the CDR3 gives the full variable domain: DTGVSQNPRHKITKRGQNVTFRCDPISEHNRLYWYRQTLGQGPEFLTYFQNEAQLEKSRLLSDRFSAERPKGSFSTLEIQRTEQGDSAMYLCASSPRGGLGEQYFGPGTRLTVT.